The rows below give T cell receptor beta chains drawn from one sample of a study of T cell repertoires in cytomegalovirus infection. No cognate antigen is known for these TCRs. MiXCR, run by TCRdb on the reads, gives a single entry per CDR3 protein. The sample includes 700,000 to 950,000 distinct CDR3 sequences, less than 35% of them seen just once. This sample comprised cultured CD8+ T cells from PBMCs, obtained from culture after CMV antigen stimulation. The receptors come from a human donor in good health (CMV status not recorded). Some clones in this sample may be carry-over from other donors' samples. CDR3s include the opening cysteine and the closing phenylalanine or tryptophan. A D gene is named only where the DNA matches it firmly. Clone size is given for some rows only: seen once, a few or many times, or a class if the clone is expanded.

v_gene	d_gene	abundance	len	j_gene	CDR3nt	CDR3aa
TRBV20-1	TRBD2	few	18	TRBJ2-1	TGCAGTGCTAGAGATACCCAGCTAGCGGGGGTCCTTGACAATGAGCAGTTCTTC	CSARDTQLAGVLDNEQFF
TRBV29-1	TRBD1	.	15	TRBJ1-2	TGCAGCGTTGAAAGGACAGGCACAAGGGACTATGGCTACACCTTC	CSVERTGTRDYGYTF
TRBV19	.	.	15	TRBJ2-6	TGTGCCAGTAGCCCTTTTTCCTCTGGGGCCAACGTCCTGACTTTC	CASSPFSSGANVLTF
TRBV7-9	.	.	16	TRBJ1-2	TGTGCCAGCAGCTTAGGTGAAGAGGGGTCTTACTATGGCTACACCTTC	CASSLGEEGSYYGYTF
TRBV6-2/TRBV6-3	.	few	18	TRBJ1-5	TGTGCCAGCAGTTATAAGTTAATTTGGGAATACAACAATCAGCCCCAGCATTTT	CASSYKLIWEYNNQPQHF
TRBV5-4	TRBD1	few	17	TRBJ1-5	TGTGCCAGCAGCTCCCAGGACAGGGGGTTTAGCAATCAGCCCCAGCATTTT	CASSSQDRGFSNQPQHF
TRBV10-3	TRBD2	.	14	TRBJ2-1	TGTGCCATCAGTCGAGCGGGGGGCCGGGATGAGCAGTTCTTC	CAISRAGGRDEQFF
TRBV12-3/TRBV12-4	.	many	12	TRBJ2-2	TGTGCCAGCAGTCCCCTGGTTTTGGAGCTGTTTTTT	CASSPLVLELFF
TRBV5-6	.	few	14	TRBJ2-5	TGTGCCAGCAGCGGGGCGGCGGTACAAGAGACCCAGTACTTC	CASSGAAVQETQYF
TRBV2	.	.	15	TRBJ2-1	TGTGCCAGCAGCGAAACAGGGACGCGTTACAATGAGCAGTTCTTC	CASSETGTRYNEQFF
TRBV6-1	TRBD1	few	16	TRBJ2-7	TGTGCCAGCAGTGAAGGCCGGGACAGGGGTTTCTACGAGCAGTACTTC	CASSEGRDRGFYEQYF
TRBV4-1	.	few	13	TRBJ1-2	TGCGCCAGCAGCTCCGGGACATACGATGGCTACACCTTC	CASSSGTYDGYTF
TRBV19	TRBD1	.	15	TRBJ1-5	TGTGCCAGTAGTACCTCCGGGACAGCCAATCAGCCCCAGCATTTT	CASSTSGTANQPQHF
TRBV9	.	.	16	TRBJ2-3	TGTGCCAGCAGCCCCGAGGGGGGGGGGCTTACAGATACGCAGTATTTT	CASSPEGGGLTDTQYF
TRBV7-9	.	many	14	TRBJ2-5	TGTGCCAGCAGCCCCCGGACAGAGCAAGAGACCCAGTACTTC	CASSPRTEQETQYF
TRBV14	.	few	15	TRBJ1-1	TGTGCCAGCAGCCCTCCCGGACAGCTGAACACTGAAGCTTTCTTT	CASSPPGQLNTEAFF
TRBV20-1	.	few	16	TRBJ1-2	TGCAGTGCTAGAGAAGGGACGGGGGTCTCCAACTATGGCTACACCTTC	CSAREGTGVSNYGYTF
TRBV4-1	.	few	17	TRBJ1-5	TGCGCCAGCAGCCCCTACCCACAGGGAGGGGGCAATCAGCCCCAGCATTTT	CASSPYPQGGGNQPQHF
TRBV9	TRBD2	once	15	TRBJ2-7	TGTGCCAGCAGCGTTGGGACTAGCGGGGTCTACGAGCAGTACTTC	CASSVGTSGVYEQYF
TRBV7-6	.	many	14	TRBJ2-3	TGTGCCAGCAGCTTAGACCAGGGCACAGATACGCAGTATTTT	CASSLDQGTDTQYF
TRBV12-3/TRBV12-4	.	.	15	TRBJ1-1	TGTGCCAGCAGTTTTATCGGGGGCAGTTACACTGAAGCTTTCTTT	CASSFIGGSYTEAFF